Below, 10 T cell receptor beta chains from the same sample are listed, as sequenced in a study of Ad26.COV2.S vaccination and SARS-CoV-2 variants. Treatment indicated: 15 to 20 received Ad26.COV2.S at low or high dose, single or two shots; roughly five received placebo; per-sample allocation not given. The samples date from day 63 after the first vaccine or placebo injection. The method was immunoSEQ multiplex PCR; TCRdb's version includes in-frame clones alone and lacks a portion of them. The sample has hundreds of thousands of clones; 87% are singletons. This specimen was peripheral blood, taken in a trial of Ad26.COV2.S vaccine versus placebo. These receptors all stem from a person aged 18 to 65 who received the Ad26.COV2.S COVID-19 vaccine or a placebo.

V and J are TRBV11-3 and TRBJ2-3; D may be TRBD2 (5 bases). V was pared by 7 bases and J by 2 bases, with 16 bases between. The CDR3 is 15 amino acids. In germline, CDR1 is SGHNT, CDR2 YENEEA. The CDR3 loop reads CASKRAAGNTDTQYF. Here the CDR3 DNA reads TGTGCCAGCAAGAGGGCCGCGGGTAACACAGATACGCAGTATTTT. Complete variable domain (other parts from reference TRBV11-3 and TRBJ2-3): EAGVVQSPRYKIIEKKQPVAFWCNPISGHNTLYWYLQNLGQGPELLIRYENEEAVDDSQLPKDRFSAERLKGVDSTLKIQPAELGDSAVYLCASKRAAGNTDTQYFGPGTRLTVL.

V and J are TRBV18 and TRBJ1-2, with D possibly being TRBD1 (5 bases). Trimming removed 1 base from V and 9 bases from J, with 18 bases in between. Germline V CDR1 and CDR2: KGHSH, LQKENI. CDR3 length: 15 residues. CDR3 amino acids: CASSPQRTPGRSYTF. In nucleotides, the CDR3 is TGTGCCAGCTCACCACAGAGGACACCAGGGAGGAGCTACACCTTC.

This chain connects TRBV19 to TRBJ2-5, with D uncertain. The CDR3 loop spans 11 amino acids. Germline-derived CDR1 and CDR2 are LNHDA and SQIVND (reference sequence). Trimming shortened V by 4 bases and J by 2 bases, and 2 bases separated the two germline ends. CDR3 nucleotides: TGTGCCAGTAGTACTCAAGAGACCCAGTACTTC. It specifies CASSTQETQYF.

The sample holds one count of this clone. This chain connects TRBV6-5 to TRBJ2-7; the match to TRBD1 covers 8 bases. CDR1 and CDR2 from the germline V gene are MNHEY and SVGAGI. Losses at the gene ends were 0 bases for V and 2 bases for J; bases not matched to a gene: 6. This CDR3 region has 16 residues. CDR3 amino acids: CASSYSRDRSAYEQYF. CDR3 coding DNA: TGTGCCAGCAGTTACTCGAGGGACAGGTCCGCCTACGAGCAGTACTTC.

This clone was observed a few times. J is TRBJ1-5 and V is TRBV5-6; D is possibly TRBD1 (6 bases). Per the germline V gene, CDR1 is SGHDT and CDR2 is YYEEEE. V lost 4 bases and J lost 6, with 17 bases in between. CDR3 length: 15 amino acids. CDR3 protein: CASSGAGAVSQPQHF. CDR3 DNA sequence: TGTGCCAGCAGCGGCGCAGGGGCGGTTTCTCAGCCCCAGCATTTT. The full variable domain, its missing parts supplied by reference TRBV5-6 and TRBJ1-5, is DAGVTQSPTHLIKTRGQQVTLRCSPKSGHDTVSWYQQALGQGPQFIFQYYEEEERQRGNFPDRFSGHQFPNYSSELNVNALLLGDSALYLCASSGAGAVSQPQHFGDGTRLSIL.

The chain employs TRBV10-3 and TRBJ2-7, with 7 bases fitting TRBD2. This CDR3 spans 16 amino acids. Germline CDR1 and CDR2: ENHRY and SYGVKD. J gave up 0 bases and V 3 bases, and 8 bases lay outside the gene matches. CDR3 amino acids: CAISEVGGGSSYEQYF. The CDR3 DNA follows: TGTGCCATCAGTGAAGTTGGGGGGGGAAGCTCCTACGAGCAGTACTTC.

The genes are TRBV13 and TRBJ1-6; D is possibly TRBD1 (6 bases). Trimming cost V 5 bases and J 9 bases, with 14 bases left between them. The CDR3 extends over 14 amino acids. Germline V CDR1 and CDR2: PRHDT, FYEKMQ (reference sequence). The CDR3 here is CASSRQDRGSPLHF. CDR3 bases: TGTGCCAGCAGCCGACAGGATAGAGGTTCACCCCTCCACTTT.

The chain links TRBV10-3 to TRBJ2-1, with 13 bases identical to TRBD2. V lost 11 bases, J lost 7 bases, and 11 bases stayed unmatched. CDR3 length: 15 amino acids. CDR1 is ENHRY and CDR2 is SYGVKD in the germline V gene. CDR3 nucleotides: TGTGCCTTACGGACTAGCGGGGGCCGGGAGAATGAGCAGTTCTTC. This codes for CALRTSGGRENEQFF.

V usage is TRBV9 and J usage is TRBJ2-7, with 8 positions matching TRBD2. Per the germline V gene, CDR1 is SGDLS and CDR2 is YYNGEE. V dropped 3 bases and J dropped 4; count of bases not matched to a gene: 6. This CDR3 region has 14 residues. In nucleotides, the CDR3 is TGTGCCAGCAGCGCGGGGGGGCCTCTGTACGAGCAGTACTTC. Protein sequence: CASSAGGPLYEQYF.

This clone was seen only a few times. CDR3 loop: CASSPGGVANYGYTF. Written as DNA, the CDR3 is TGTGCCAGCAGCCCCGGGGGGGTTGCAAACTATGGCTACACCTTC. This chain links TRBV5-8 with TRBJ1-2, with a possible D match to TRBD1 (5 bases). Germline values: CDR1 SGHTS, CDR2 YDEGEE. The V end was cut by 4 bases, the J end by 2 bases, with 15 bases between. This CDR3 is built from 15 residues.